The 14 T cell receptor beta chains in this list originate from one sample, sequenced in a study of T cells after yellow fever vaccination. TCRdb used MiXCR to reprocess the 5' RACE reads, holding one entry per CDR3 protein. The table lists tens of thousands of distinct CDR3 sequences, about an eighth of them singletons. The source material was CD8+ T cells not binding an NS4B(214-222) dextramer, sorted from PBMCs, sampled less than 25 days after the first yellow fever vaccination. These receptors originate from a young man who received the YFV17D yellow fever vaccine.

This chain uses TRBV5-4 with TRBJ1-2; 9 bases align to TRBD1. There are 14 residues in the CDR3. V lost 3 bases and J lost 5; bases outside the gene matches: 5. The germline CDR1 and CDR2 sequences are SGHNT and YYREEE (reference sequence). The CDR3 DNA is TGTGCCAGCAGCTGGGGGACAGGGCATTATGGCTACACCTTC. Its protein is CASSWGTGHYGYTF.

This clonotype occurred a few times. CDR3 region: CASSEATGGAETQYF. The DNA for the CDR3 is TGTGCCAGCAGTGAAGCGACAGGGGGCGCGGAGACCCAGTACTTC. This rearrangement joins TRBV6-1 to TRBJ2-5; 10 bases map to TRBD1. The CDR3 is 15 residues long. Unmatched junction bases numbered 3, after V lost 0 bases and J lost 5 bases. Germline CDR1 is MNHNS and CDR2 is SASEGT.

V and J are TRBV20-1 and TRBJ2-5; TRBD2 might be the D (6 bases). CDR3 length equals 15 residues. The germline V and J ends were trimmed by 3 bases and 1 base, with 15 bases remaining between them. Germline V CDR1 and CDR2: DFQATT, SNEGSKA (reference sequence). CDR3 protein: CSASPPLGGQETQYF. As DNA, the CDR3 is TGCAGTGCTAGCCCTCCCCTGGGGGGCCAAGAGACCCAGTACTTC.

This clonotype has just a few counts. V usage is TRBV4-1 and J usage is TRBJ1-5, with D perhaps matching TRBD1 (5 bases). Trimming left V 7 bases short and J 4 bases short, with 20 bases between. The CDR3 extends over 16 amino acids. Germline V lookup: CDR1 MGHRA, CDR2 YSYEKL. The CDR3 coding sequence is TGCGCCAGCAATTTCGAGGTAGGGGCTGGAAATCAGCCCCAGCATTTT. It codes for CASNFEVGAGNQPQHF.

This clonotype was found a few times. This chain connects TRBV2 to TRBJ1-5, with D perhaps matching TRBD1 (5 bases). Trimming took 8 bases from V and 1 from J, leaving 15 bases between them. The CDR3 consists of 15 residues. Germline V gene data show CDR1 as SNHLY and CDR2 as FYNNEI. CDR3 region: CASGLWGESNQPQHF. CDR3 coding DNA: TGTGCCAGCGGTCTTTGGGGGGAGAGCAATCAGCCCCAGCATTTT.

V is TRBV13 and J is TRBJ2-6; perhaps TRBD2 as D (5 bases). Germline V gives CDR1 PRHDT, CDR2 FYEKMQ (reference sequence). The CDR3 extends over 16 amino acids. V gave up 5 bases and J gave up 4 bases, with 15 bases separating them. CDR3 in amino acids: CASSTSGAAGANVLTF. Here the CDR3 DNA reads TGTGCCAGCAGCACCAGCGGAGCGGCCGGGGCCAACGTCCTGACTTTC.

V and J are TRBV4-2 and TRBJ2-7; no clear D gene. CDR1 and CDR2 from the germline V gene are LGHNA and YNFKEQ. The V gene lost 6 bases and the J gene lost 2 bases, with 8 bases spanning the gap. This CDR3 comprises 12 residues. CDR3 coding DNA: TGTGCCAGCAGTTACGAAACCTACGAGCAGTACTTC. This sequence encodes CASSYETYEQYF.

In regard to this clonotype: A read error may produce the germline difference seen at one junction end. This chain uses TRBV4-3 with TRBJ1-3; D is unclear. CDR3 length: 18 amino acids. Germline V lookup: CDR1 LGHNA, CDR2 YSLEER. Here the CDR3 reads CASSQGPGRPSSGNAIYF. DNA of the CDR3: TGCGCCAGCAGCCAGGGCCCTGGCAGACCGAGCTCTGGAAACGCCATATATTTT.

This clonotype has just a few counts. This rearrangement joins TRBV6-5 to TRBJ2-5; possibly TRBD2 for D (7 bases). Germline V lookup: CDR1 MNHEY, CDR2 SVGAGI. Trimming shortened V by 0 bases and J by 10 bases, and 18 bases separated the two germline ends. The CDR3 is 15 amino acids. This CDR3 reads CASSYSIGGREGQYF. The DNA for the CDR3 is TGTGCCAGCAGTTACTCAATCGGGGGCAGGGAGGGCCAGTACTTC.

This clonotype has only a few counts. The chain recombines TRBV7-9 with TRBJ1-1; possible D gene TRBD1, 5 bases. The CDR3 extends over 12 amino acids. V was clipped by 6 bases and J by 8 bases, with 13 bases between them. From germline, CDR1 is SEHNR and CDR2 FQNEAQ (reference sequence). The CDR3 reads CASRQTGTEAFF. CDR3 sequence (DNA): TGTGCCAGCAGACAAACCGGGACCGAAGCTTTCTTT.

This clonotype occurred many times. The chain combines TRBV20-1 with TRBJ1-1, with a possible D match to TRBD1 (5 bases). Germline V gene sequence: CDR1 DFQATT, CDR2 SNEGSKA (reference sequence). This CDR3 has 13 residues. The V end lost 1 base, the J end lost 5 bases, and 11 bases lay between the germline ends. This CDR3 reads CSARVNEGTEAFF. The CDR3 DNA follows: TGCAGTGCTAGAGTGAACGAGGGGACTGAAGCTTTCTTT.

This clonotype was detected a few times. The V and J genes are TRBV2 and TRBJ2-2; D remains unclear. The CDR3 contains 14 residues. Germline CDR1 and CDR2: SNHLY and FYNNEI. Trimming cost V 5 bases and J 4 bases, with 11 bases left between them. For the CDR3, the DNA is TGTGCCAGCAGTCACAGACTCGGCACCGGGGAGCTGTTTTTT. This gives the protein CASSHRLGTGELFF. Full variable domain (missing parts from reference TRBV2 and TRBJ2-2): EPEVTQTPSHQVTQMGQEVILRCVPISNHLYFYWYRQILGQKVEFLVSFYNNEISEKSEIFDDQFSVERPDGSNFTLKIRSTKLEDSAMYFCASSHRLGTGELFFGEGSRLTVL.

This clonotype has more than one count but fewer than ten. This rearrangement joins TRBV12-3 or TRBV12-4 to TRBJ2-1; the D is unclear. The CDR3 runs 17 residues. The V end was cut by 1 base, the J end by 8 bases, with 21 bases between. The CDR3 DNA reads TGTGCCAGCAGTTTAGGGGTTTACATGGTTGTTGGGGATGAGCAGTTCTTC. It is translated as CASSLGVYMVVGDEQFF.

CDR3 in DNA: TGTGCCAGCAGCTCTCCCGAGCGCGGAACTAACTATGGCTACACCTTC. Translating it yields CASSSPERGTNYGYTF. The chain recombines TRBV7-9 with TRBJ1-2; D unclear. This CDR3 is 16 amino acids long. Trimming pared 4 bases from V and 0 bases from J, leaving 15 bases between. Germline V lookup: CDR1 SEHNR, CDR2 FQNEAQ (reference sequence).